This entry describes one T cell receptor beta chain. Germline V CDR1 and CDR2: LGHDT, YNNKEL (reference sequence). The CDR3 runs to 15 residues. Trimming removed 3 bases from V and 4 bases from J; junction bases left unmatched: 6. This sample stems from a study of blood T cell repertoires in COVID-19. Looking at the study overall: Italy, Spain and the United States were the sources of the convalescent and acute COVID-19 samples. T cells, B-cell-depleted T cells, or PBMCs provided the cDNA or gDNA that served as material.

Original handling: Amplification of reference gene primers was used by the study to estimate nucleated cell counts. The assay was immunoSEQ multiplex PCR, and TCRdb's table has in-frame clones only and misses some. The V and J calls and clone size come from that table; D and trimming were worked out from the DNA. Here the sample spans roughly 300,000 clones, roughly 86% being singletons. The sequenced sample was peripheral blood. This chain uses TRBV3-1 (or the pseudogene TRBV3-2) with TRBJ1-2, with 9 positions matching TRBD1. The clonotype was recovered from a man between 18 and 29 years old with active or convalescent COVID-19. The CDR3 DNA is TGTGCCAGCAGCCACGGGACAGGGATCGGCTATGGCTACACCTTC. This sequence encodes CASSHGTGIGYGYTF.